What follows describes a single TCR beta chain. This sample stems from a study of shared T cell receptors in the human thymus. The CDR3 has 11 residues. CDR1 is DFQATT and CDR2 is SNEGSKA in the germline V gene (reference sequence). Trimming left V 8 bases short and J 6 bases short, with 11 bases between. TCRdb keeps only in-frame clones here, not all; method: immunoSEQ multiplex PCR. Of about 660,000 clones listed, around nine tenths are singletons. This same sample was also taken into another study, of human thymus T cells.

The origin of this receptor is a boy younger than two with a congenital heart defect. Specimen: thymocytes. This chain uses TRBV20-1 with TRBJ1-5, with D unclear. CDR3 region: CSPKYCQPQHF. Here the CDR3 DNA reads TGCAGTCCGAAATACTGTCAGCCCCAGCATTTT.